One and the same sample provided the 7 T cell receptor beta chains below, sequenced in a study of T cell repertoires in cytomegalovirus infection. In TCRdb, the reads were re-called with MiXCR into one record per CDR3 protein. The sample shows 370,000 or so distinct CDR3 sequences, roughly 34% of them seen only once. No cognate antigen is known for these TCRs. The sequenced sample was cultured PBMCs, obtained from culture after CMV antigen stimulation. The receptors originated from a human donor in good health (CMV status not recorded). Some clones in this sample may be carry-over from other donors' samples.

There are a few counts of this clonotype. The V gene is TRBV15, the J gene TRBJ1-3; D call uncertain. Germline V gene data show CDR1 as LNHNV and CDR2 as YYDKDF (reference sequence). The CDR3 is made up of 15 amino acids. Trimming took 0 bases from V and 1 from J, leaving 7 bases between them. The CDR3, as DNA: TGTGCCACCAGCAGAGATGGGTTGTCTGGAAACACCATATATTTT. Its translation is CATSRDGLSGNTIYF.

The chain has TRBV5-6 and TRBJ1-1, with no clear D. This CDR3 is 13 amino acids long. V was trimmed by 4 bases and J by 1 base, leaving 8 bases between them. The V gene's germline CDR1 is SGHDT and CDR2 YYEEEE. The CDR3 DNA reads as TGTGCCAGCAGCGAGGCCACGAACACTGAAGCTTTCTTT. Translated, it gives CASSEATNTEAFF.

This clonotype appeared a few times. This rearrangement joins TRBV28 to TRBJ2-1, with 11 bases fitting TRBD2. This CDR3 comprises 16 residues. Germline V gene data show CDR1 as MDHEN and CDR2 as SYDVKM. V shed 4 bases and J 9 bases; nucleotides not matched to a gene: 11. The CDR3 bases are TGTGCCAGCAGTTCCTCCAATAGCGGGAGGGCCGGTGAGCAGTTCTTC. It specifies CASSSSNSGRAGEQFF. The full variable domain, completed using reference TRBV28 and TRBJ2-1, is DVKVTQSSRYLVKRTGEKVFLECVQDMDHENMFWYRQDPGLGLRLIYFSYDVKMKEKGDIPEGYSVSREKKERFSLILESASTNQTSMYLCASSSSNSGRAGEQFFGPGTRLTVL.

This clonotype was seen only a few times. The V call is TRBV6-2 or TRBV6-3, the J call TRBJ2-7, with TRBD2 as a possible D gene (7 bases). Deletions cut 2 bases from V and 4 bases from J, with 18 bases between. The CDR3 sequence is 16 residues long. The germline V gene has CDR1 MNHEY and CDR2 SVGEGT. The CDR3 DNA is TGTGCCAGCAGTTACGCCTCCGGGGGGCTCGATTACGAGCAGTACGTC. This codes for CASSYASGGLDYEQYV.

Concerning this clonotype: Compared with germline, one end of the junction differs, possibly owing to a read error. The chain joins TRBV6-5 to TRBJ1-1, with no clear D. Germline CDR1 and CDR2: MNHEY and SVGAGI. The CDR3 runs 13 residues. The CDR3 reads CASSYSGMEAAVF. DNA for the CDR3: TGTGCCAGCAGTTACTCAGGGATGGAGGCGGCGGTCTTT.

This clonotype was recorded once. The chain carries TRBV5-1 and TRBJ2-7, with D possibly being TRBD2 (5 bases). V lost 4 bases and J lost 5, with 10 bases in between. Per the germline V gene, CDR1 is SGHRS and CDR2 is YFSETQ. The CDR3 is made up of 12 amino acids. The CDR3 nucleotides read TGCGCCAGCAGCCGAGAGGGTGACGAGCAGTACTTC. Translated: CASSREGDEQYF. The complete variable domain, with remaining parts taken from reference TRBV5-1 and TRBJ2-7, reads KAGVTQTPRYLIKTRGQQVTLSCSPISGHRSVSWYQQTPGQGLQFLFEYFSETQRNKGNFPGRFSGRQFSNSRSEMNVSTLELGDSALYLCASSREGDEQYFGPGTRLTVT.

Ten or more counts support this clonotype. V and J are TRBV7-2 and TRBJ1-5; TRBD1 matches 9 bases. This CDR3 is built from 14 residues. The ends lost 5 bases at V and 4 bases at J; junction bases unmatched: 3. In germline, CDR1 is SGHTA, CDR2 FQGNSA. The CDR3 region is CASSATGGNQPQHF. The CDR3 DNA reads as TGTGCCAGCAGCGCGACAGGGGGGAATCAGCCCCAGCATTTT.